These 19 T cell receptor beta chains originate from one sample sequenced in a study of blood T cell repertoires in COVID-19. The method was immunoSEQ multiplex PCR; TCRdb's version includes in-frame clones alone and lacks a portion of them. The table lists about 220,000 clones, 88% of them singletons, with roughly 2.7% in the top ten. The material sequenced was PBMCs or T cells enriched from blood (not recorded which). These receptors came from a woman younger than 45 who had recovered from COVID-19.

This chain connects TRBV11-2 to TRBJ2-2; D possibly corresponds to TRBD1 (5 bases). The length of the CDR3 is 14 residues. V was shortened by 1 base and J by 4 bases, with 7 bases between the two germline ends. Germline V lookup: CDR1 SGHAT, CDR2 FQNNGV. CDR3 sequence: CASSLVQATGELFF. CDR3 nucleotide sequence: TGTGCCAGCAGCTTAGTACAGGCCACCGGGGAGCTGTTTTTT.

This chain links TRBV2 with TRBJ2-7, with D tentatively TRBD1 (5 bases). The V gene lost 5 bases and the J gene lost 8 bases, with 22 bases spanning the gap. Germline CDR1 and CDR2: SNHLY and FYNNEI. This CDR3 is built from 15 residues. CDR3 nucleotides: TGTGCCAGCAGTCCTAGGCAGGGATTGTTCTCCCAGCAGTACTTC. This translates into CASSPRQGLFSQQYF.

This chain connects TRBV6-1 to TRBJ1-4; no definite D call. Germline CDR1 is MNHNS and CDR2 is SASEGT. V lost 0 bases and J 0 bases, leaving 8 bases between the germline ends. The CDR3 sequence is 16 residues long. CDR3 sequence (DNA): TGTGCCAGCAGTGAAGCTCACATTTCAACTAATGAAAAACTGTTTTTT. This sequence encodes CASSEAHISTNEKLFF.

The chain carries TRBV7-9 and TRBJ2-5, with TRBD2 matching 9 bases. The CDR3 has 17 residues. Germline V gene lookup returns CDR1 SEHNR and CDR2 FQNEAQ (reference sequence). Losses at the gene ends were 0 bases for V and 2 bases for J; bases not matched to a gene: 7. As DNA, the CDR3 is TGTGCCAGCAGCTTAGCCGGACTAGCGCGGTTACAAGAGACCCAGTACTTC. Protein: CASSLAGLARLQETQYF.

The rearrangement uses TRBV5-6 and TRBJ1-1, with 7 bases that match TRBD1. CDR1 is SGHDT and CDR2 is YYEEEE in the germline V gene. The CDR3 is made up of 15 amino acids. The junction had 6 bases not matched to a gene; V was cut back by 1 base and J by 3 bases. In DNA form, the CDR3 reads TGTGCCAGCAGCTTGCGTCCCGGGACAGACACTGAAGCTTTCTTT. Translation gives CASSLRPGTDTEAFF.

This chain joins TRBV6-1 and TRBJ2-7; D possibly corresponds to TRBD1 (6 bases). V was clipped by 3 bases and J by 2 bases, with 14 bases between them. The CDR3 consists of 15 residues. The V gene's germline CDR1 is MNHNS and CDR2 SASEGT. The CDR3 DNA reads TGTGCCAGCAGTGACCTGACTGGGGGCCCCTACGAGCAGTACTTC. It codes for CASSDLTGGPYEQYF.

V gene TRBV11-1 combines with J gene TRBJ1-1; D not certain. Germline CDR1 SGHAT, CDR2 FQDESV (reference sequence). V was clipped by 1 base and J by 3 bases, with 15 bases between them. This CDR3 is built from 16 residues. CDR3 protein: CASSLGPGSTYTEAFF. In DNA, the CDR3 is TGTGCCAGCAGCTTAGGACCCGGGTCGACCTACACTGAAGCTTTCTTT. Supplemented by reference TRBV11-1 and TRBJ1-1, the full variable domain reads EAEVAQSPRYKITEKSQAVAFWCDPISGHATLYWYRQILGQGPELLVQFQDESVVDDSQLPKDRFSAERLKGVDSTLKIQPAELGDSAMYLCASSLGPGSTYTEAFFGQGTRLTVV.

There are a few counts of this clone. The chain recombines TRBV7-3 with TRBJ2-3, with a tentative D call TRBD2 (6 bases). In germline, CDR1 is SGHTA, CDR2 FQGTGA. V gave up 3 bases and J gave up 3 bases, with 19 bases separating them. The CDR3 contains 17 residues. CDR3 sequence reads: CASSLVGGGLATDTQYF. CDR3 bases: TGTGCCAGCAGCTTGGTGGGCGGAGGGCTAGCAACAGATACGCAGTATTTT.

The CDR3 region has the DNA TGTGCCAGCAGCGGGCCGTCTTCGAACACCGGGGAGCTGTTTTTT. Translating gives CASSGPSSNTGELFF. This chain links TRBV5-4 with TRBJ2-2; no definite D call. Germline V gives CDR1 SGHNT, CDR2 YYREEE (reference sequence). V was clipped by 4 bases and J by 0 bases, with 10 bases between them. CDR3 size: 15 residues.

The chain has TRBV27 and TRBJ2-3, with D perhaps matching TRBD2 (6 bases). This CDR3 is 15 amino acids long. Looked up from germline, CDR1 is MNHEY and CDR2 is SMNVEV (reference sequence). Trimming cost V 5 bases and J 7 bases, with 19 bases left between them. The CDR3 reads CASSPTGGEPNTQYF. As DNA, the CDR3 is TGTGCCAGCAGTCCCACCGGCGGGGAACCAAATACGCAGTATTTT.

This chain links TRBV19 with TRBJ1-2; D is uncertain. This CDR3 region has 13 residues. Germline CDR1 reads LNHDA; CDR2 reads SQIVND (reference sequence). The ends were cut back, 4 bases at V and 8 bases at J, with 14 bases in the middle. CDR3 bases: TGTGCCAGTAGTACGCTGGGAGTTGGAGGCTACACCTTC. Its protein product is CASSTLGVGGYTF.

This chain links TRBV7-9 with TRBJ1-2; 8 bases are shared with TRBD1. The CDR3 runs to 15 residues. CDR1 is SEHNR, CDR2 FQNEAQ, per germline (reference sequence). V trimming: 5 bases; J trimming: 4 bases; junction bases outside the gene matches: 9. The CDR3 reads CASSKAGQDVYGYTF. CDR3 nucleotide sequence: TGTGCCAGCAGCAAAGCGGGACAGGACGTCTATGGCTACACCTTC. The full variable domain, rest sourced from reference TRBV7-9 and TRBJ1-2, is DTGVSQNPRHKITKRGQNVTFRCDPISEHNRLYWYRQTLGQGPEFLTYFQNEAQLEKSRLLSDRFSAERPKGSFSTLEIQRTEQGDSAMYLCASSKAGQDVYGYTFGSGTRLTVV.

The gene calls are TRBV7-2 and TRBJ2-1, with 13 bases that match TRBD2. Germline CDR1 reads SGHTA; CDR2 reads FQGNSA. J lost 10 bases, V lost 4 bases, and 10 bases had no gene match. This CDR3 has 16 amino acids. CDR3 bases: TGTGCCAGCAGCTCGCCCACTAGCGGGGGGGCGAGGGAGCAGTTCTTC. Its translation is CASSSPTSGGAREQFF.

This clone showed up just a few times. The J gene is TRBJ1-1, the V gene TRBV12-3 or TRBV12-4, with D hard to call. CDR3 length equals 12 residues. Trimming left V 6 bases short and J 3 bases short, with 8 bases between. CDR3 sequence (DNA): TGTGCCAGCAGCCTTATATACACTGAAGCTTTCTTT. Encoded protein: CASSLIYTEAFF.

This clone was seen a single time. The gene calls are TRBV7-8 and TRBJ2-1; TRBD2 agrees at 7 bases. V trimming: 1 base; J trimming: 6 bases; junction bases outside the gene matches: 6. The CDR3 length is 15 residues. CDR1 and CDR2 from the germline V gene are SGHVS and FQNEAQ. The CDR3 DNA reads as TGTGCCAGCAGCTTAGGTCCGGGGAGGGTCAATGAGCAGTTCTTC. As protein: CASSLGPGRVNEQFF.

The chain uses TRBV4-2 and TRBJ1-5; possibly TRBD1 for D (6 bases). V lost 0 bases to trimming and J lost 0 bases, with 15 bases between them. The CDR3 contains 18 residues. Germline V lookup: CDR1 LGHNA, CDR2 YNFKEQ. As DNA, the CDR3 is TGTGCCAGCAGCCAAGACCTAGGGGGGGGAAATAGCAATCAGCCCCAGCATTTT. This translates into CASSQDLGGGNSNQPQHF.

The chain joins TRBV7-2 to TRBJ2-7; D is perhaps TRBD2 (6 bases). Germline CDR1 and CDR2: SGHTA and FQGNSA. The CDR3 loop spans 14 amino acids. Trimming took 5 bases from V and 3 from J, leaving 14 bases between them. The CDR3 region has the DNA TGTGCCAGCAGCGCGGGACGGGTGATCTACGAGCAGTACTTC. It specifies CASSAGRVIYEQYF.

Only one count was recorded for this clone. This rearrangement joins TRBV4-1 to TRBJ2-5, with TRBD1 matching over 7 bases. V was pared by 0 bases and J by 5 bases, with 6 bases of the junction left unmatched. Germline V lookup: CDR1 MGHRA, CDR2 YSYEKL. The CDR3 has 15 amino acids. Written as DNA, the CDR3 is TGCGCCAGCAGCCAAGAAATGATCAGGGGGGAGACCCAGTACTTC. Translated, it gives CASSQEMIRGETQYF.

The chain uses TRBV10-3 and TRBJ2-1; weak D call: TRBD2 (5 bases). V lost 0 bases, J lost 7 bases, and 13 bases lay in between. The CDR3 runs 15 residues. Per germline, CDR1 ENHRY and CDR2 SYGVKD. Here the CDR3 DNA reads TGTGCCATCAGTGAGTCGGAACTAGTCTTGAATGAGCAGTTCTTC. Translating gives CAISESELVLNEQFF.